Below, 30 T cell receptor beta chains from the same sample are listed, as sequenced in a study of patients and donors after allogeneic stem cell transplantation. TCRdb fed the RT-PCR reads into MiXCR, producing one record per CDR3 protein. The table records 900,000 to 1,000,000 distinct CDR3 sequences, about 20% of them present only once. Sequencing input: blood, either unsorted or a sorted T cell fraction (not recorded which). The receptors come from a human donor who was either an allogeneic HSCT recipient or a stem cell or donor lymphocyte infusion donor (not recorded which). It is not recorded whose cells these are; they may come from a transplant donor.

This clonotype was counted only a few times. This CDR3 reads CARSSERTDTQYF. CDR3 nucleotide sequence: TGTGCCAGATCTAGCGAACGCACAGATACGCAGTATTTT. The chain has TRBV2 and TRBJ2-3; D may be TRBD2 (6 bases). CDR1 and CDR2 (germline): SNHLY, FYNNEI. Trimming stripped 9 bases from V and 1 base from J, with 11 bases between. This CDR3 has 13 amino acids.

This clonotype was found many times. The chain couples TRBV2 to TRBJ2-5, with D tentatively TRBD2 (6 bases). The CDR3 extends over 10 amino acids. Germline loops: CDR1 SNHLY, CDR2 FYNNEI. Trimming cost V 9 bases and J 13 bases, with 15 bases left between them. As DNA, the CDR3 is TGTGCCAGTGCACTAGCTCTTCTGTACTTC. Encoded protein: CASALALLYF.

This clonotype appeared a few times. As DNA, the CDR3 is TGTGCCAGCAGCCTTACCTTCGCTGGGTATAATGAAAAACTGTTTTTT. Its translation: CASSLTFAGYNEKLFF. The rearrangement joins TRBV7-2 to TRBJ1-4; D call uncertain. Germline CDR1 and CDR2: SGHTA and FQGNSA. V lost 5 bases and J 4 bases, leaving 17 bases between the germline ends. The CDR3 covers 16 residues.

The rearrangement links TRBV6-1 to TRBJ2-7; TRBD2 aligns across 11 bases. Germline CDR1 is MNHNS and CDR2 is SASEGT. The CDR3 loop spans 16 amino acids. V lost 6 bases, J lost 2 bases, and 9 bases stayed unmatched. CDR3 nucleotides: TGTGCCAGCAGACAAAAACTAGCGGGGGCCCCCTACGAGCAGTACTTC. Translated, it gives CASRQKLAGAPYEQYF.

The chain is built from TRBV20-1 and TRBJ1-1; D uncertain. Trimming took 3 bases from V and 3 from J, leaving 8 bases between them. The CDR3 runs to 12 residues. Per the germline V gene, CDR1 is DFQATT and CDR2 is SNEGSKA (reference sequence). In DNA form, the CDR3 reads TGCAGTGCTAGCCGCAGACACACTGAAGCTTTCTTT. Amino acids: CSASRRHTEAFF.

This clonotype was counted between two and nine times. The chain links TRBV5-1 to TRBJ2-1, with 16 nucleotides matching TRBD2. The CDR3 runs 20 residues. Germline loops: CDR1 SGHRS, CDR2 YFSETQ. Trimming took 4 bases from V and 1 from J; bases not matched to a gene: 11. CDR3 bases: TGCGCCAGCAGCCGGAACCCGGGACTAGCGGGAGGGGTGTCCTACAATGAGCAGTTCTTC. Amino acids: CASSRNPGLAGGVSYNEQFF.

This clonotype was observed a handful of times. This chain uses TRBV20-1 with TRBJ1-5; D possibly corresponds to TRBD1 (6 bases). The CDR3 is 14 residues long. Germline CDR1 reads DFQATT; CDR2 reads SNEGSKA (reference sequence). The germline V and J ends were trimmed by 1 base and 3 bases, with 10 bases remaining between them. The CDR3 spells CSARGGTPNQPQHF. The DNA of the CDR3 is TGCAGTGCTAGAGGTGGGACACCCAATCAGCCCCAGCATTTT.

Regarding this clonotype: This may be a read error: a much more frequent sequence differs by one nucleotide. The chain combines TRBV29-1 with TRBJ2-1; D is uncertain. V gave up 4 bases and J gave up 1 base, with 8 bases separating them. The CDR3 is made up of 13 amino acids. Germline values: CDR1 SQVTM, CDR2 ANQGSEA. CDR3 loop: CSVGHRSYNEQFF. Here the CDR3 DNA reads TGCAGCGTTGGCCATAGGTCCTACAATGAGCAGTTCTTC.

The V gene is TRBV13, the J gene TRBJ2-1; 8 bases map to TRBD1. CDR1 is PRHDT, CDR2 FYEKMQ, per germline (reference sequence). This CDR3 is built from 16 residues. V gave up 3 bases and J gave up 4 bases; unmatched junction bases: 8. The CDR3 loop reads CASSFPGQVGYNEQFF. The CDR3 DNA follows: TGTGCCAGCAGCTTCCCGGGACAGGTGGGATACAATGAGCAGTTCTTC.

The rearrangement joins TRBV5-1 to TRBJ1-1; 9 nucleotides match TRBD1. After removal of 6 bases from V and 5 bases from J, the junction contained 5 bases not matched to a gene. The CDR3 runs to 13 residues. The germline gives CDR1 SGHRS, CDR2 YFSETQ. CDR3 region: CASKRDRDTEAFF. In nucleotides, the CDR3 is TGCGCCAGCAAGCGGGACAGGGATACTGAAGCTTTCTTT.

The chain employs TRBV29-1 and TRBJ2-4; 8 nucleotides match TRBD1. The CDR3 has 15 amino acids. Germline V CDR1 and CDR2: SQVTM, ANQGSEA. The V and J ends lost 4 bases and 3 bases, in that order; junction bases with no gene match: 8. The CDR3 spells CSVALGQAGKNIQYF. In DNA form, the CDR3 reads TGCAGCGTTGCCCTGGGACAGGCGGGCAAAAACATTCAGTACTTC. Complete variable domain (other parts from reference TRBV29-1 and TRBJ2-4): SAVISQKPSRDICQRGTSLTIQCQVDSQVTMMFWYRQQPGQSLTLIATANQGSEATYESGFVIDKFPISRPNLTFSTLTVSNMSPEDSSIYLCSVALGQAGKNIQYFGAGTRLSVL.

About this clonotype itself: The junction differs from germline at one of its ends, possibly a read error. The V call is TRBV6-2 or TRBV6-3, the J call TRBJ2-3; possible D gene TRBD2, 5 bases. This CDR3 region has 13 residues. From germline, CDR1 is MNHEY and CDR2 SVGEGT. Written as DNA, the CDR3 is TGTGCCAGCAGAAATCGAGGAACCGTGAGGGTACATTTT. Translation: CASRNRGTVRVHF.

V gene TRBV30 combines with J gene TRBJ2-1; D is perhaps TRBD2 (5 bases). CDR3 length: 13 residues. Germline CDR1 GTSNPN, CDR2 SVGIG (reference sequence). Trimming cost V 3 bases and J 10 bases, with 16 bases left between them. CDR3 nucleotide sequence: TGTGCCTGGAGCCTTCCAGCGGAGCGGGAGCAGTTCTTC. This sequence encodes CAWSLPAEREQFF.

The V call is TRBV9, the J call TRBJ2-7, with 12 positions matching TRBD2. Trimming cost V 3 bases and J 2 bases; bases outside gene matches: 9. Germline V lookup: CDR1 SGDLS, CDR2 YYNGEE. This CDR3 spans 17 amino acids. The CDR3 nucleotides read TGTGCCAGCAGCGCAGATACTAGCGGGAGGTTCCCCTACGAGCAGTACTTC. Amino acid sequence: CASSADTSGRFPYEQYF.

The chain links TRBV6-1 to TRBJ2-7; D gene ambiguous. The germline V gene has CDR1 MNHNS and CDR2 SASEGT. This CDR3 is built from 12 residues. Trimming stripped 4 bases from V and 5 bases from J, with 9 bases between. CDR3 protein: CASSGQTHEQYF. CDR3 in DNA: TGTGCCAGCAGTGGCCAAACCCACGAGCAGTACTTC.

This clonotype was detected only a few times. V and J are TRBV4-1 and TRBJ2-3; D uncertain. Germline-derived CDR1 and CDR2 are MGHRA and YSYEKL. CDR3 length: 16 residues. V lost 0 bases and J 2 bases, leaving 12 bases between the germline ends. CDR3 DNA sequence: TGCGCCAGCAGCCAAGATCATCCAGCAGACACAGATACGCAGTATTTT. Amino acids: CASSQDHPADTDTQYF.

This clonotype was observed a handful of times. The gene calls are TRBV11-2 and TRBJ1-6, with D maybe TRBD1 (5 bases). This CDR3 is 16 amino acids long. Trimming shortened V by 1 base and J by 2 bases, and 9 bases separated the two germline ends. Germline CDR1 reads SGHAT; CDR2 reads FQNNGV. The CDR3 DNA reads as TGTGCCAGCAGCTTAGTGCGGGGACCCTATAATTCACCCCTCCACTTT. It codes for CASSLVRGPYNSPLHF.

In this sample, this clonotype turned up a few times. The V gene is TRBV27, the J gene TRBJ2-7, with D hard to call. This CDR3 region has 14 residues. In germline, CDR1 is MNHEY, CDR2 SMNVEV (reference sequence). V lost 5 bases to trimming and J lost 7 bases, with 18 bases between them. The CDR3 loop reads CASSLVGGSREQYF. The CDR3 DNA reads TGTGCCAGCAGTCTAGTCGGCGGCTCCAGGGAGCAGTACTTC.

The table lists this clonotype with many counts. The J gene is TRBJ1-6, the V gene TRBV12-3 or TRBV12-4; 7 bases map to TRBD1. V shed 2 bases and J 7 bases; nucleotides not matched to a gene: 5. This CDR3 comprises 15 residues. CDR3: CASSLLRGRNSPLHF. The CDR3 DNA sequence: TGTGCCAGCAGTTTATTGAGGGGGCGGAATTCACCCCTCCACTTT.

The CDR3 DNA sequence: TGTGCCAGCAGGGACCCTAATCAGCCCCAGCATTTT. It encodes CASRDPNQPQHF. The chain is built from TRBV6-6 and TRBJ1-5; D not resolved. In germline, CDR1 is MNHNY, CDR2 SVGAGI (reference sequence). The CDR3 runs to 12 residues. Trimming removed 6 bases from V and 4 bases from J, with 7 bases in between.

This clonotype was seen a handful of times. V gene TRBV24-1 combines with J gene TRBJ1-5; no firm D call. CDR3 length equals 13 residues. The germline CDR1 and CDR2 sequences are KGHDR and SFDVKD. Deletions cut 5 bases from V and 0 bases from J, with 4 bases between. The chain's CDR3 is CATSVDSNQPQHF. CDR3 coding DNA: TGTGCCACCAGTGTGGATAGCAATCAGCCCCAGCATTTT.

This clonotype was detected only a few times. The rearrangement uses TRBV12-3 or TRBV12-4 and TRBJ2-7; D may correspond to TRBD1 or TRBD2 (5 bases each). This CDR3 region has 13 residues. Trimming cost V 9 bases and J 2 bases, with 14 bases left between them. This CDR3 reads CARTGLRAYEQYF. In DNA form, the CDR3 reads TGTGCCAGAACAGGACTGCGCGCCTACGAGCAGTACTTC.

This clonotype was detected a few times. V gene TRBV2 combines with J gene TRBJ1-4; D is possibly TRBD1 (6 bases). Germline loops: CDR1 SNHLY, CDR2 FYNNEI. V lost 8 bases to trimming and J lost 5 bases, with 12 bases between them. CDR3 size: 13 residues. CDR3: CASVRGRNEKLFF. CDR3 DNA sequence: TGTGCCAGCGTGAGGGGGAGGAATGAAAAACTGTTTTTT.

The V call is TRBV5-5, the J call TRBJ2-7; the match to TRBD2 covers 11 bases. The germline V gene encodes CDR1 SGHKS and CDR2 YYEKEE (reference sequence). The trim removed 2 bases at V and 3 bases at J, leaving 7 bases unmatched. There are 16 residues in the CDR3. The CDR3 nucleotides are TGTGCCAGCAGCTTCGGGGGACTAGCGGAATTCTACGAGCAGTACTTC. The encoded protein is CASSFGGLAEFYEQYF.

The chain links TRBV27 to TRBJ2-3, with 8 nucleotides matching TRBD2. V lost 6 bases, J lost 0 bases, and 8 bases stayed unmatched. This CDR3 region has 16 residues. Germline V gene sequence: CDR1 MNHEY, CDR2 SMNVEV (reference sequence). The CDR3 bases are TGTGCCAGCAGCCCTACTAGCGGATCTAGCACAGATACGCAGTATTTT. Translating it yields CASSPTSGSSTDTQYF.

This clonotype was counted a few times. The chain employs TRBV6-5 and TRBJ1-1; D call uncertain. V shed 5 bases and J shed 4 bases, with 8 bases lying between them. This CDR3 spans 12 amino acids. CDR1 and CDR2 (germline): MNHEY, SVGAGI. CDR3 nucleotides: TGTGCCAGCAGTGGTCGAACCACTGAAGCTTTCTTT. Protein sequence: CASSGRTTEAFF.

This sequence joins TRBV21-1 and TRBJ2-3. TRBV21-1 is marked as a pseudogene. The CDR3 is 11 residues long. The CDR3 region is CASRRSDTQYF. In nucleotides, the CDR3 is TGTGCCAGCAGACGGTCCGATACGCAGTATTTT.

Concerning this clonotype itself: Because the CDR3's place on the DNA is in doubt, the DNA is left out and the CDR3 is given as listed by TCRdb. The CDR3 is CASPLWDRVRPGSCFF. The V and J genes are TRBV9 and TRBJ2-2; the listed D gene, TRBD1, was not tested against the DNA. From its first to its last residue, the CDR3 has 16 amino acids. The V gene's germline CDR1 is SGDLS and CDR2 YYNGEE.

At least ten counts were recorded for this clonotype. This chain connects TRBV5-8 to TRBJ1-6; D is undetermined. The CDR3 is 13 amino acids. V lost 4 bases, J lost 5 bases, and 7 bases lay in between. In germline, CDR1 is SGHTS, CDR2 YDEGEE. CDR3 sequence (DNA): TGTGCCAGCAGCGTAGATCATAATTCACCCCTCCACTTT. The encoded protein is CASSVDHNSPLHF.

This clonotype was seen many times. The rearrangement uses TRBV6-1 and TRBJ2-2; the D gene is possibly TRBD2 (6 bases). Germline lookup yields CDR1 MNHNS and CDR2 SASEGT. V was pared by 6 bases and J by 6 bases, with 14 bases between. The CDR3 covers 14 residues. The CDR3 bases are TGTGCCAGCAGCCTTGGCGGAGGGTCCGGGGAGCTGTTTTTT. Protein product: CASSLGGGSGELFF.